Below are 2 T cell receptor beta chains sequenced from a single sample in a study of low-dose radiotherapy and immunotherapy resistance in tumors. TRAV and TRBV primers primed cDNA for both TCRalpha and TCRbeta. It was with a constant-region primer and a V-primer adapter that TCRs were amplified over around 20 PCR cycles. TCRdb re-derived calls from the reads in MiXCR, one entry per CDR3 protein. The table includes about 14,000 distinct CDR3 sequences, 49% detected once. The source is a human donor with advanced metastatic prostate, ovarian, gallbladder or colorectal cancer (not recorded which). This table probably holds off-target reads from a library built for another chain.

This clonotype showed up just a few times. The chain combines TRBV5-5 with TRBJ1-5; the match to TRBD1 covers 9 bases. The V and J ends lost 4 bases and 8 bases, in that order; junction bases with no gene match: 10. The germline gives CDR1 SGHKS, CDR2 YYEKEE (reference sequence). CDR3 length: 15 residues. The CDR3 sequence: CASSDAATGGKPQHF. The DNA for the CDR3 is TGTGCCAGCAGCGATGCCGCGACAGGGGGAAAGCCCCAGCATTTT.

The chain uses TRBV11-2 and TRBJ2-2; D not resolved. The CDR3 is 13 amino acids. Germline CDR1 SGHAT, CDR2 FQNNGV. The germline V and J ends were trimmed by 2 bases and 7 bases, with 8 bases remaining between them. CDR3 DNA: TGTGCCAGCAGCTTAAGTTTCGTCGGGGAGCTGTTTTTT. It is translated as CASSLSFVGELFF.